What follows describes a single T cell receptor beta chain. Trimming removed 4 bases from V and 0 bases from J; junction bases left unmatched: 1. This CDR3 region has 15 residues. The germline V gene has CDR1 SNHLY and CDR2 FYNNEI. This table comes from immunoSEQ multiplex PCR, and its TCRdb copy is limited to in-frame clones, with some not included. This sample has some 260,000 clones; under 95% occur once, and the top ten carry 1.9%. Adults between about 18 and 89 years of age took part from 24 US areas. Participant-reported clinical history was the basis for cohort assignment. The sample originates from a study of blood T cell repertoires in COVID-19. Study context: Collection of acute and convalescent COVID-19 samples took place in the United States, Italy and Spain. In each case, the material was cDNA or gDNA derived from T cells, B-cell-depleted T cells, or PBMCs.

The sample was PBMCs or T cells enriched from blood (not recorded which). V and J are TRBV2 and TRBJ2-2, with 8 nucleotides matching TRBD1. The origin of this receptor is a woman between 18 and 30 years old who had recovered from COVID-19. The CDR3 DNA is TGTGCCAGCAGTGGGGACAGGTCGAACACCGGGGAGCTGTTTTTT. It is translated as CASSGDRSNTGELFF.